The rows below give T cell receptor beta chains drawn from one sample of a study of blood T cell repertoires in COVID-19. The assay was immunoSEQ multiplex PCR, and TCRdb's table has in-frame clones only and misses some. The data hold about 480,000 clones, with roughly 89% observed a single time. Sample: peripheral blood. The receptors originated from a man aged 18 to 29 with COVID-19, enrolled during active disease. CDR3s include the opening cysteine and the closing phenylalanine or tryptophan. The D gene is left open where the match is weak. Clone size is not always given. Where it is, it says once, few, many or a class for expanded clones.

D gene	J gene	CDR3 length	V gene	clone size	CDR3 DNA	CDR3 protein
.	TRBJ2-7	12	TRBV27	.	TGTGCCAGCAGTCCGGGAACCTACGAGCAGTACTTC	CASSPGTYEQYF
.	TRBJ2-7	13	TRBV2	.	TGTGCCAGCAGTGTCTCGGAACGGGGCGAGCAGTACTTC	CASSVSERGEQYF
.	TRBJ2-3	15	TRBV11-3	.	TGTGCCAGCAGCTTAAGGCTAGCTCCCTCAGATACGCAGTATTTT	CASSLRLAPSDTQYF
TRBD2	TRBJ2-1	16	TRBV5-1	.	TGCGCCAGCAGCTTGGAACTAGCGGGGACCTACAATGAGCAGTTCTTC	CASSLELAGTYNEQFF
TRBD1	TRBJ1-6	12	TRBV6-5	.	TGTGCCAGCAGGACAGGGTATTCACCCCTCCACTTT	CASRTGYSPLHF
TRBD1	TRBJ2-5	16	TRBV24-1	.	TGTGCCACCAGTGCCCAAGGACAGGGGGCGGGGGAGACCCAGTACTTC	CATSAQGQGAGETQYF
.	TRBJ2-7	15	TRBV4-2	once	TGTGCCAGCAGCCAAGATTCGGGATTCTCCTACGAGCAGTACTTC	CASSQDSGFSYEQYF
.	TRBJ2-1	12	TRBV11-2	.	TGTGCCAGCAGCTTAGGCGGTCATGAGCAGTTCTTC	CASSLGGHEQFF
TRBD2	TRBJ2-7	14	TRBV6-6	.	TGTGCCAGCATCCTTAGACTAGCGGCGTCCGAGCAGTACTTC	CASILRLAASEQYF
.	TRBJ1-1	13	TRBV7-9	once	TGTGCCAGCAGGCGGGAAGGTGTGGCTGAAGCTTTCTTT	CASRREGVAEAFF
.	TRBJ1-6	13	TRBV12-3/TRBV12-4	.	TGTGCCAGCACCTTACAGGGCGGTTCACCCCTCCACTTT	CASTLQGGSPLHF
.	TRBJ1-3	14	TRBV24-1	.	TGTGCCACCAGAATACAGAGCTCTGGAAACACCATATATTTT	CATRIQSSGNTIYF
TRBD2	TRBJ2-1	16	TRBV11-3	.	TGTGCCAGCAGCCCTGAGCGGGGGAGCTCCTACAATGAGCAGTTCTTC	CASSPERGSSYNEQFF
.	TRBJ2-4	16	TRBV7-6	.	TGTGCCAGCAGCTTATGGGGGCGAGGGGCCAAAAACATTCAGTACTTC	CASSLWGRGAKNIQYF
TRBD2	TRBJ2-3	16	TRBV5-8	.	TGTGCCAGCAGCTTGTTGGGGAGGGGCCCCACAGATACGCAGTATTTT	CASSLLGRGPTDTQYF
.	TRBJ2-2	15	TRBV10-1	few	TGCGCCAGCAGTGAGGGACAGCCTGGGACCGGGGAGCTGTTTTTT	CASSEGQPGTGELFF
TRBD2	TRBJ2-1	17	TRBV15	.	TGTGCCACCAGCAGAGATCGTCAGCGGGGGGGCCGGAGTGAGCAGTTCTTC	CATSRDRQRGGRSEQFF
TRBD1	TRBJ2-7	14	TRBV2	.	TGTGCCAGCATGGACAGGGTGGGGTCGACGGCGCAGTACTTC	CASMDRVGSTAQYF
TRBD2	TRBJ2-3	17	TRBV19	.	TGTGCCAGTAGTGGTCGACTAGCGGGATCTAGCGCAGATACGCAGTATTTT	CASSGRLAGSSADTQYF
TRBD2	TRBJ2-1	16	TRBV7-2	.	TGTGCCAGCAGCTGGGACAGAGCGGGAGGTGGTAATGAGCAGTTCTTC	CASSWDRAGGGNEQFF
.	TRBJ2-3	14	TRBV6-1	.	TGTGCCAGCAGTGAGGTCAGGAGCACAGATACGCAGTATTTT	CASSEVRSTDTQYF
.	TRBJ1-4	13	TRBV4-1	.	TGCGCCAGCAGCCAAGGGCCAGGGGAAAAACTGTTTTTT	CASSQGPGEKLFF
TRBD1	TRBJ2-7	14	TRBV6-5	.	TGTGCCAGCAGTCCAGGGACAGCCCCCTACGAGCAGTACTTC	CASSPGTAPYEQYF
.	TRBJ1-1	13	TRBV30	.	TGTGCCTGGAGCGAAGACAGTACCACTGAAGCTTTCTTT	CAWSEDSTTEAFF
TRBD2	TRBJ2-7	15	TRBV7-9	.	TGTGCCAGCAGTCCCCCCGGGACTAGCGCTTACGAGCAGTACTTC	CASSPPGTSAYEQYF
TRBD2	TRBJ2-7	16	TRBV6-1	.	TGTGCCAGCAGTGACCCCGGGAGGGGACATACCTACGAGCAGTACTTC	CASSDPGRGHTYEQYF
.	TRBJ1-1	14	TRBV3-1/TRBV3-2	.	TGTGCCAGCAGCCAAGTACAGGGAAACACTGAAGCTTTCTTT	CASSQVQGNTEAFF
.	TRBJ1-1	14	TRBV9	.	TGTGCCAGCAGCGTAGTGTCGGGTTTAACTGAAGCTTTCTTT	CASSVVSGLTEAFF
.	TRBJ1-1	14	TRBV7-9	.	TGTGCCAGCAGCTTATCAGGCCCATACACTGAAGCTTTCTTT	CASSLSGPYTEAFF